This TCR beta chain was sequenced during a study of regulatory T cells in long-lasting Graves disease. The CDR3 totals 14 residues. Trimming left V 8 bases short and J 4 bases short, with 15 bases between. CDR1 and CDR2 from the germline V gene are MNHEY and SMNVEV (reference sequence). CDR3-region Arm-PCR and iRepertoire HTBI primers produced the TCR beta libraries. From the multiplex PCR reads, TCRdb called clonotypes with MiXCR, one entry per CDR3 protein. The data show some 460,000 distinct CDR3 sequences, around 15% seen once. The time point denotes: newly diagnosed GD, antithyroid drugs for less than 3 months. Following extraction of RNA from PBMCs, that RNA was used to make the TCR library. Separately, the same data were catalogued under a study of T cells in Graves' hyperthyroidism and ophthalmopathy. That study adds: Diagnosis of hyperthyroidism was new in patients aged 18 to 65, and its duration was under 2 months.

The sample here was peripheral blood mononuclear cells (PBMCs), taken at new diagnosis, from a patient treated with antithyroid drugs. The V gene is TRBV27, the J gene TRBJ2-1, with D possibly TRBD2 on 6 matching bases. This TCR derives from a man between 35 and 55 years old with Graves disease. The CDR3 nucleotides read TGTGCCAGCCGGAAGGAGGCGGGGTACAATGAGCAGTTCTTC. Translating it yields CASRKEAGYNEQFF.